This TCR beta chain was identified in a study of T cell responses to AZD1222 COVID-19 vaccine. General study findings and limits: Spike regions recognized by vaccine-associated CD4 TCRs spanned the protein, led by 160-218 and 743-854.

The CDR3 extends over 14 amino acids. Germline-derived CDR1 and CDR2 are MDHEN and SYDVKM. The ends were cut back, 5 bases at V and 2 bases at J, with 13 bases in the middle. Of note for this clone: The antigen is unknown.

Only in-frame clones appear in the TCRdb table, and some are missing; sequencing was by immunoSEQ multiplex PCR. The sample has approximately 120,000 clones, roughly 90% seen once; the top ten hold 4.2%. This sequence joins TRBV28 and TRBJ2-7, with D possibly being TRBD1 (5 bases). Sample: peripheral blood, taken on day 0 of AZD1222 vaccination. The sequence was obtained from an adult in good health. This CDR3 reads CASSPHDSTYEQYF. CDR3 coding DNA: TGTGCCAGCAGTCCCCATGACAGTACCTACGAGCAGTACTTC.